This T cell receptor beta chain was sequenced for a study of shared clonotypes between healthy human individuals. CD45RA-negative memory and CD45RA+ naive subsets were split from the CD4+ cells. Using immunoSEQ multiplex PCR, the repertoire was profiled, and TCRdb retains in-frame clones only, with some absent. Of under 600,000 clones listed, roughly 95% were seen once; the top ten hold 0.055% to 0.075%. V lost 6 bases to trimming and J lost 6 bases; unmatched junction nucleotides: 10. The CDR3 is made up of 15 amino acids. CDR1 is SGHNT, CDR2 YYREEE, per germline (reference sequence). The receptor comes from a woman younger than 45 in good health. The rearrangement links TRBV5-4 to TRBJ2-7; TRBD1 agrees at 12 bases. Source material: naive CD4+ T cells sorted from blood. Described subset: CD45RA+ positively selected. In DNA form, the CDR3 reads TGTGCCAGCACCCGGGGGGGGACAGGGGGCGGCGAGCAGTACTTC. Encoded protein: CASTRGGTGGGEQYF.